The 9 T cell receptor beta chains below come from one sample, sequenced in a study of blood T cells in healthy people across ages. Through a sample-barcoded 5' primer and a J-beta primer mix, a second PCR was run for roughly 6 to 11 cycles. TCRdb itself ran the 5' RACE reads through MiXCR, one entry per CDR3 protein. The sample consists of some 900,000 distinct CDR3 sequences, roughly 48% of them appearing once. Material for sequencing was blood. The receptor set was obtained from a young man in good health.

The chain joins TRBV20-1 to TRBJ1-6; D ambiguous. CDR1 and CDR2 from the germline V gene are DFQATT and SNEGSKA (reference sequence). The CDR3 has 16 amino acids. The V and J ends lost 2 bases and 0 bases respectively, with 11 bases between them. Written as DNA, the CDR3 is TGCAGTGCTAGATTTAACGCCAACTCCTATAATTCACCCCTCCACTTT. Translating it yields CSARFNANSYNSPLHF.

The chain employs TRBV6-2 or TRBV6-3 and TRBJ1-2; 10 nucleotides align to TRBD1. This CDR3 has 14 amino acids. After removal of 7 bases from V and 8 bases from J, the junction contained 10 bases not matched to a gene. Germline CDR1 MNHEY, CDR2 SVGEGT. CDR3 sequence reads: CASKGDRGPSGYTF. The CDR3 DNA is TGTGCCAGCAAAGGTGACAGGGGGCCTAGCGGCTACACCTTC.

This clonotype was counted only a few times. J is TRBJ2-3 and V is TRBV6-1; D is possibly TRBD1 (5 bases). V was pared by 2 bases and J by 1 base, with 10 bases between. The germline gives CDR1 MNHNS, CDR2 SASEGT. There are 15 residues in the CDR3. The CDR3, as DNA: TGTGCCAGCAGTGAACTCGACAGAGGCACAGATACGCAGTATTTT. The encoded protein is CASSELDRGTDTQYF.

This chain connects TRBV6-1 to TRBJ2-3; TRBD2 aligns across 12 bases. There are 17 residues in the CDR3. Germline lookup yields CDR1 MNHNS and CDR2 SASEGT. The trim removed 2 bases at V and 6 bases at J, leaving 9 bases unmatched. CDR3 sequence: CASSEMGLAGRADTQYF. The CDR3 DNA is TGTGCCAGCAGTGAAATGGGACTAGCGGGTCGAGCTGATACGCAGTATTTT.

The CDR3 DNA reads as TGTGCCACCGATAGTTATGAATCCTACAATGAGCAGTACTTC. It yields the protein CATDSYESYNEQYF. V gene TRBV7-3 combines with J gene TRBJ2-1; D remains ambiguous. The end of the DNA fits TRBJ2-7 better, so the J call may be wrong. Germline CDR1 SGHTA, CDR2 FQGTGA. This CDR3 has 14 amino acids.

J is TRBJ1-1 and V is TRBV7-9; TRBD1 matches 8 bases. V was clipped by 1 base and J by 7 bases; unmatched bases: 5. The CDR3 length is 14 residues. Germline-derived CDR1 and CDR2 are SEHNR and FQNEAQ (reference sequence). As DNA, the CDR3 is TGTGCCAGCAGCTTAGGGGACAGGTTAAGTGAAGCTTTCTTT. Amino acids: CASSLGDRLSEAFF.

CDR3 in DNA: TGTGCCAGCACCACATCGTCCTATGGCTACACCTTC. It codes for CASTTSSYGYTF. The chain carries TRBV12-3 or TRBV12-4 and TRBJ1-2; D gene uncertain. There are 12 residues in the CDR3. Trimming took 7 bases from V and 4 from J, leaving 10 bases between them.

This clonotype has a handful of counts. CDR3 sequence reads: CASAVALDGETQYF. The DNA for the CDR3 is TGTGCTAGTGCGGTCGCCCTAGACGGAGAGACCCAGTACTTC. This chain links TRBV12-5 with TRBJ2-5; no reliable D call. The CDR3 contains 14 residues. Trimming removed 7 bases from V and 4 bases from J, with 16 bases in between. CDR1 and CDR2 from the germline V gene are LGHNT and FRNRAP.

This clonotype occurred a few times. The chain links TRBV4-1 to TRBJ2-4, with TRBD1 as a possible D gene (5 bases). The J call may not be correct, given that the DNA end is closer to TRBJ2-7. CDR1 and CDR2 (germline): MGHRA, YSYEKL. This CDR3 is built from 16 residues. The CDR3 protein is CASSQDNQGRTYEQYF. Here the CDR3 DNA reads TGCGCCAGCAGCCAAGATAATCAGGGTCGGACCTACGAGCAGTACTTC.